This T cell receptor beta chain was captured by sequencing in a study of blood T cells in healthy people across ages. Whole-study results and caveats: Versus aged donors, long-lived donors had higher diversity and more naive CD4+ cells. Across the age range, TCR beta diversity per million T cells fell in a roughly linear way.

Per sample, no less than 5 micrograms of total RNA were extracted. Notes on this clonotype: The antigen is unknown.

Using a J-beta primer mix together with a sample-barcoded 5' primer, a second PCR was run for roughly 6 to 12 cycles. The template-switch adaptor, which had 12 random nucleotides, put a tag on each cDNA molecule. In TCRdb, the 5' RACE reads were re-called with MiXCR into one record per CDR3 protein. The data contain 800,000 or so distinct CDR3 sequences, about half of them singletons. CDR1 is SNHLY and CDR2 is FYNNEI in the germline V gene. The V gene end was trimmed by 6 bases and the J gene end by 7 bases; junction bases not matched to a gene: 9. The length of the CDR3 is 14 residues. This clonotype was sampled from an elderly man in good health. Sequencing was done on a sample of blood. The chain links TRBV2 to TRBJ1-5; 7 bases are shared with TRBD1. The DNA for the CDR3 is TGTGCCAGCAGCGAGACAGGGTTGGACCAGCCCCAGCATTTT. Translation gives CASSETGLDQPQHF.